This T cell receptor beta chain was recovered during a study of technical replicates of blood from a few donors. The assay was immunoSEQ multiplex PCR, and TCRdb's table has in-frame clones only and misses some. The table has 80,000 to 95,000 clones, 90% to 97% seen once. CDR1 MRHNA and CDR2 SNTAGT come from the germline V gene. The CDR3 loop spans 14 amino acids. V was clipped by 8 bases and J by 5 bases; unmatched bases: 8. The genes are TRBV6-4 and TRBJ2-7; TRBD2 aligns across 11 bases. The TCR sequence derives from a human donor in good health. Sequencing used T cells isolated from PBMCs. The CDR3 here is CASSVIAGGDEQYF. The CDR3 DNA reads TGTGCCAGCTCCGTGATAGCGGGGGGGGACGAGCAGTACTTC.